This TCR beta chain was captured in a study of cytomegalovirus exposure and HLA in healthy donors. On this clone: What it binds is not known.

This PCR relied on a set of 60 Vbeta primers and 13 Jbeta primers. The method was immunoSEQ multiplex PCR; TCRdb's version includes in-frame clones alone and lacks a portion of them. Of 200,000 or so clones detected, approximately 80% appear once; the ten largest clones hold around 2.2%. General observations from the study: Presence/absence analyses assumed roughly uniform sequencing depth across donors, which may not hold.

The receptor's source is a woman under 30 in good health and CMV-seropositive. The source material was PBMCs.

The DNA for the CDR3 is TGCAGCGTTGCCGGGACATCCACCGGGGAGCTGTTTTTT. It encodes CSVAGTSTGELFF. The genes are TRBV29-1 and TRBJ2-2; D is perhaps TRBD1 (6 bases). The V end lost 4 bases, the J end lost 4 bases, and 10 bases lay between the germline ends. Germline V CDR1 and CDR2: SQVTM, ANQGSEA. This CDR3 has 13 residues.